These 19 T cell receptor beta chains were all obtained from the same sample, sequenced in a study of metastatic and nonmetastatic thyroid tumors. The entire patient cohort was treatment-naive prior to thyroid surgery. TCRdb reanalyzed the PCR reads via MiXCR. The table records 35,000 to 50,000 clones, roughly 12% of them present only once. Sequenced sample: blood. The origin of the receptors is a female donor with papillary thyroid cancer or a benign thyroid nodule (not recorded which). Some clones in this sample may be carry-over from other donors' samples.

In regard to this clone: One base away lies a much larger clone, so this may be a sequencing read error. Other DNA sequences from this sample encode an identical CDR3 as well. The chain couples TRBV15 to TRBJ2-3; TRBD2 might be the D (8 bases). CDR1 and CDR2 (germline): LNHNV, YYDKDF (reference sequence). This CDR3 is 15 amino acids long. In DNA, the CDR3 is TGTGCCACCAGCAGAGTAGCGGGAACAGGGGATACGCAGTACTTT. Translation: CATSRVAGTGDTQYF.

Many counts were recorded for this clone. The V and J genes are TRBV15 and TRBJ1-1, with a possible D match to TRBD1 (5 bases). The CDR3 totals 13 residues. Trimming took off 5 bases at V and 6 bases at J, with 13 bases between the two ends. Germline V gives CDR1 LNHNV, CDR2 YYDKDF (reference sequence). In nucleotides, the CDR3 is TGTGCCACCAGCCGGGCAGGGAAGGCTGAAGCTTTCTTT. Protein sequence: CATSRAGKAEAFF.

This clone was detected many times. A single base separates this from a much larger clone, so it may be a read error. Since the CDR3 does not end with the conserved phenylalanine or tryptophan, this likely comes from a read error. This CDR3 reads CASSPRGAGEFYEQYL. CDR3 nucleotide sequence: TGTGCCAGCAGCCCTAGAGGAGCGGGAGAGTTCTACGAGCAGTACCTC. V and J are TRBV9 and TRBJ2-7; 8 positions match TRBD2. Germline CDR1 is SGDLS and CDR2 is YYNGEE. The junction had 12 bases not matched to a gene; V was cut back by 4 bases and J by 3 bases. The CDR3 extends over 16 amino acids.

This clone was counted many times. The genes are TRBV5-1 and TRBJ1-3; D not certain. CDR1 and CDR2 from the germline V gene are SGHRS and YFSETQ. The CDR3 covers 17 residues. The V gene lost 2 bases and the J gene lost 1 base, with 16 bases spanning the gap. CDR3 loop: CASSLGPPKASGNTIYF. The CDR3 DNA reads as TGCGCCAGCAGCTTAGGACCCCCAAAAGCGTCTGGAAACACCATATATTTT.

There are many counts of this clone. The junction departs from the called germline gene at one end, perhaps through a read error. This sample includes further DNA sequences coding for the same CDR3. The chain joins TRBV6-1 to TRBJ2-5, with a possible D match to TRBD2 (6 bases). This CDR3 spans 14 amino acids. CDR1 and CDR2 (germline): MNHNS, SASEGT. CDR3 amino acids: CASSPVGRKETQYF. For the CDR3, the DNA is TGTGCCAGCAGCCCCGTCGGGAGAAAAGAGACTCAGTACTTC.

This clone was seen only a few times. This may be a read error: a much more frequent sequence differs by one nucleotide. The rearrangement joins TRBV4-2 to TRBJ2-1, with 8 bases aligning to TRBD2. Germline CDR1 LGHNA, CDR2 YNFKEQ. The CDR3 runs 17 residues. CDR3 residues: CASSPGLAGPLLNEQLF. In DNA, the CDR3 is TGTGCCAGCAGCCCCGGTTTAGCGGGGCCCCTTCTGAATGAGCAGCTCTTC.

The sample holds a few counts of this clone. The V gene is TRBV5-6, the J gene TRBJ1-2; D remains unclear. This CDR3 comprises 15 residues. CDR1 and CDR2 from the germline V gene are SGHDT and YYEEEE. V lost 0 bases and J 6 bases, leaving 15 bases between the germline ends. The CDR3 spells CASSLGRPLKHGYTF. Written as DNA, the CDR3 is TGTGCCAGCAGCTTGGGACGGCCCCTCAAGCATGGCTACACCTTC.

In this sample, this clone turned up many times. The J gene is TRBJ1-4, the V gene TRBV7-8; unclear D gene. The CDR3 consists of 15 residues. Looked up from germline, CDR1 is SGHVS and CDR2 is FQNEAQ. V was pared by 6 bases and J by 0 bases, with 11 bases between. The CDR3: CASRPTRATNEKLFF. The CDR3 DNA reads TGTGCCAGCAGACCGACCCGGGCAACTAATGAAAAACTGTTTTTT.

This clone was observed many times. The chain carries TRBV12-3 or TRBV12-4 and TRBJ2-4; D uncertain. This CDR3 contains 13 residues. V was clipped by 0 bases and J by 7 bases, with 7 bases between them. CDR3 sequence reads: CASSLARGNIQYF. The CDR3 DNA follows: TGTGCCAGCAGTTTAGCGAGAGGTAACATTCAGTACTTC.

This clone came up a few times. The chain employs TRBV6-1 and TRBJ2-1; 7 positions match TRBD2. Germline V gene lookup returns CDR1 MNHNS and CDR2 SASEGT. The ends lost 5 bases at V and 5 bases at J; junction bases unmatched: 3. The CDR3 sequence is 13 residues long. In nucleotides, the CDR3 is TGTGCCAGCAGTCCGACTAGCAACAATGAGCAGTTCTTC. It codes for CASSPTSNNEQFF.

This clone was seen repeatedly, ten times or more. The genes are TRBV18 and TRBJ1-1; maybe TRBD1 (5 bases). CDR3 length: 14 residues. Between the trimmed V and J ends, which lost 3 bases and 0 bases, there was a span of 8 bases. Per germline, CDR1 KGHSH and CDR2 LQKENI. The CDR3 is CASSPLTVNTEAFF. DNA for the CDR3: TGTGCCAGCTCACCCCTGACAGTGAACACTGAAGCTTTCTTT.

This clone was counted at least ten times. This chain links TRBV29-1 with TRBJ1-2; unclear D gene. Per the germline V gene, CDR1 is SQVTM and CDR2 is ANQGSEA. CDR3 length: 11 amino acids. V was cut by 4 bases and J by 3 bases, with 6 bases left in between. CDR3 residues: CSVAFDYGYTF. In DNA, the CDR3 is TGCAGCGTTGCATTTGACTATGGCTACACCTTC.

The sample holds many counts of this clone. The CDR3 protein is CASSLWGGELYGYTF. The CDR3 bases are TGTGCCAGCAGCTTATGGGGGGGAGAGCTCTATGGCTACACCTTC. V gene TRBV7-3 combines with J gene TRBJ1-2; the D gene is possibly TRBD1 (5 bases). V was shortened by 2 bases and J by 4 bases, with 14 bases between the two germline ends. Germline CDR1 is SGHTA and CDR2 is FQGTGA. The CDR3 loop spans 15 amino acids. Supplemented by reference TRBV7-3 and TRBJ1-2, the full variable domain reads GAGVSQTPSNKVTEKGKYVELRCDPISGHTALYWYRQSLGQGPEFLIYFQGTGAADDSGLPNDRFFAVRPEGSVSTLKIQRTERGDSAVYLCASSLWGGELYGYTFGSGTRLTVV.

This clone was seen ten or more times. The chain couples TRBV24-1 to TRBJ2-3; 9 nucleotides align to TRBD2. The CDR3 length is 16 residues. Germline V gene sequence: CDR1 KGHDR, CDR2 SFDVKD. J lost 2 bases, V lost 3 bases, and 5 bases had no gene match. The CDR3 region is CATSDLAGKLTDTQYF. The CDR3 DNA reads as TGTGCCACCAGTGATCTAGCGGGGAAACTCACAGATACGCAGTATTTT.

This clone occurred a few times. V is TRBV24-1 and J is TRBJ2-2; the match to TRBD1 covers 10 bases. This CDR3 is 16 amino acids long. J gave up 4 bases and V 3 bases, and 4 bases lay outside the gene matches. Germline V lookup: CDR1 KGHDR, CDR2 SFDVKD. For the CDR3, the DNA is TGTGCCACCAGTGATCCGGGACAGGGGCTCACCGGGGAGCTGTTTTTT. Amino acid sequence: CATSDPGQGLTGELFF.

This clone came up once. An end of the junction differs from the germline gene, which may be a read error. J is TRBJ1-1 and V is TRBV28; no reliable D call. The germline V gene has CDR1 MDHEN and CDR2 SYDVKM. CDR3 size: 12 residues. CDR3 in DNA: TGTGTCAGCAGTTTCGTCCGAACTGAAGCTTTCTTT. Translated, it gives CVSSFVRTEAFF.

This clone was seen a handful of times. The chain recombines TRBV6-1 with TRBJ2-7, with unresolved D. The V end was cut by 1 base, the J end by 2 bases, with 15 bases between. The CDR3 covers 16 residues. CDR1 MNHNS and CDR2 SASEGT come from the germline V gene. For the CDR3, the DNA is TGTGCCAGCAGTGAAGGCGCTAGATTAGGTCCCTACGAGCAGTACTTC. As protein: CASSEGARLGPYEQYF.

This clone is categorized as medium-sized. This rearrangement joins TRBV28 to TRBJ2-7, with D possibly being TRBD2 (6 bases). There are 12 residues in the CDR3. Trimming removed 4 bases from V and 7 bases from J, with 11 bases in between. Germline V gene lookup returns CDR1 MDHEN and CDR2 SYDVKM. The DNA for the CDR3 is TGTGCCAGCAGTTCTGGGGGGAGAGAGCAGTACTTC. Its protein is CASSSGGREQYF.

Ten or more counts support this clone. V and J are TRBV4-1 and TRBJ2-1; 14 bases map to TRBD2. The ends lost 4 bases at V and 9 bases at J; junction bases unmatched: 8. CDR3 size: 16 residues. Per the germline V gene, CDR1 is MGHRA and CDR2 is YSYEKL. The CDR3: CASSRRLAGGPSEQFF. The CDR3, as DNA: TGCGCCAGCAGCCGACGACTAGCGGGAGGGCCTAGTGAGCAGTTCTTC.